This T cell receptor beta chain was captured by sequencing in a study of T cell responses to AZD1222 COVID-19 vaccine. Study-wide results and caveats: Spike-wide coverage was observed for vaccine-associated CD4 TCRs, with dominant responses at 160-218 and 743-854.

A remark on this clone: Its matching antigen is unknown.

CDR1 is SEHNR, CDR2 FQNEAQ, per germline (reference sequence). Trimming at V came to 5 bases and at J to 4 bases, leaving 8 bases not matched to a gene. This CDR3 is built from 15 residues. Data came from immunoSEQ multiplex PCR; TCRdb stores just in-frame clones and leaves some out. The sample has about 130,000 clones, about four fifths seen once. This specimen consisted of peripheral blood, obtained on day 0 of AZD1222 vaccination. The genes are TRBV7-9 and TRBJ1-2, with TRBD1 identical over 9 bases. This sequence originates from an adult in good health. The CDR3 DNA reads as TGTGCCAGCAGCCAAGACAGGGGGTTCGGCTATGGCTACACCTTC. The encoded protein is CASSQDRGFGYGYTF. The full variable domain, rest sourced from reference TRBV7-9 and TRBJ1-2, is DTGVSQNPRHKITKRGQNVTFRCDPISEHNRLYWYRQTLGQGPEFLTYFQNEAQLEKSRLLSDRFSAERPKGSFSTLEIQRTEQGDSAMYLCASSQDRGFGYGYTFGSGTRLTVV.